This T cell receptor beta chain was captured in a study of blood T cell repertoires in COVID-19. V lost 0 bases to trimming and J lost 3 bases, with 9 bases between them. CDR3 length: 15 residues. Germline CDR1 is LGHNA and CDR2 is YSLEER. A remark on this clone: The sample contains more than one DNA sequence encoding this CDR3.

Per the study methods: Nucleated cell counts were estimated from reference gene primer amplification. TCRdb's copy holds only in-frame clones and misses some; the assay was immunoSEQ multiplex PCR. That table furnishes V, J and clone size, whereas the DNA furnished D and trimming. Of about 210,000 clones in the sample, 80% were seen once. The chain joins TRBV4-3 to TRBJ1-3; no reliable D call. Sequencing was done on a sample of peripheral blood. This TCR came from a human donor in a cohort sampled during active COVID-19. The CDR3 spells CASSQDRGLGNTIYF. CDR3 coding DNA: TGCGCCAGCAGCCAAGATCGAGGACTTGGAAACACCATATATTTT.